This passage covers 28 T cell receptor beta chains from one sample sequenced in a study of T cells in Graves' hyperthyroidism and ophthalmopathy. TCR beta CDR3 region amplification was performed from RNA transcripts. When the TCR CDR3 underwent first-round RT-PCR, the HTBI primer set was used. TCRdb re-called the multiplex PCR reads with MiXCR, one entry per CDR3 protein. The data show about 640,000 distinct CDR3 sequences, roughly 20% seen once. Sequenced: blood. These receptor sequences come from a man aged 25 to 40 with Graves' ophthalmopathy.

This clonotype showed up just a few times. This sequence joins TRBV5-8 and TRBJ2-7; 11 positions agree with TRBD2. The CDR3 runs to 17 residues. Germline V gives CDR1 SGHTS, CDR2 YDEGEE. V was pared by 4 bases and J by 0 bases, with 9 bases of the junction left unmatched. Written as DNA, the CDR3 is TGTGCCAGCAGCCCTGGGACTAGCGGAGGAACCTCCTACGAGCAGTACTTC. It specifies CASSPGTSGGTSYEQYF.

The rearrangement uses TRBV19 and TRBJ2-5, with 7 bases aligning to TRBD2. This CDR3 contains 14 residues. Trimming at V came to 5 bases and at J to 6 bases, leaving 9 bases not matched to a gene. CDR1 LNHDA and CDR2 SQIVND come from the germline V gene (reference sequence). The CDR3 DNA is TGTGCCAGTAGTTTCGAGCGGGACTTGCAGACCCAGTACTTC. This encodes CASSFERDLQTQYF.

The chain is built from TRBV18 and TRBJ1-5, with a tentative D call TRBD1 (5 bases). V was trimmed by 6 bases and J by 0 bases, leaving 15 bases between them. Germline-derived CDR1 and CDR2 are KGHSH and LQKENI. The CDR3 totals 16 residues. CDR3 DNA sequence: TGTGCCAGCTCGCGGGACGCCCTTCGTAGCAATCAGCCCCAGCATTTT. It specifies CASSRDALRSNQPQHF.

The chain links TRBV5-1 to TRBJ1-1; D remains ambiguous. Trimming cost V 0 bases and J 1 base, with 16 bases left between them. The CDR3 is 17 amino acids. Per germline, CDR1 SGHRS and CDR2 YFSETQ. CDR3 in amino acids: CASSLGFEGRENTEAFF. Written as DNA, the CDR3 is TGCGCCAGCAGCTTGGGGTTTGAAGGGAGGGAGAACACTGAAGCTTTCTTT. The whole variable domain, remainder taken from reference TRBV5-1 and TRBJ1-1, is KAGVTQTPRYLIKTRGQQVTLSCSPISGHRSVSWYQQTPGQGLQFLFEYFSETQRNKGNFPGRFSGRQFSNSRSEMNVSTLELGDSALYLCASSLGFEGRENTEAFFGQGTRLTVV.

The rearrangement links TRBV7-9 to TRBJ2-4; TRBD2 matches 9 bases. The CDR3 spans 15 residues. CDR1 is SEHNR and CDR2 is FQNEAQ in the germline V gene (reference sequence). After removal of 0 bases from V and 7 bases from J, the junction contained 4 bases not matched to a gene. CDR3 residues: CASSLALGLANIQYF. CDR3 DNA: TGTGCCAGCAGCTTAGCGTTAGGACTAGCGAACATTCAGTACTTC.

This clonotype appeared many times. The chain joins TRBV12-3 or TRBV12-4 to TRBJ2-5, with D perhaps matching TRBD2 (5 bases). V was pared by 3 bases and J by 4 bases, with 12 bases between. The CDR3 loop spans 14 amino acids. The CDR3 DNA sequence: TGTGCCAGCAGTTTTCTGACTACGGGAGAGACCCAGTACTTC. Its protein is CASSFLTTGETQYF.

In this sample, this clonotype turned up many times. V usage is TRBV5-1 and J usage is TRBJ2-7; no definite D call. Trimming left V 4 bases short and J 4 bases short, with 12 bases between. CDR3 length: 13 residues. The germline gives CDR1 SGHRS, CDR2 YFSETQ. CDR3 coding DNA: TGCGCCAGCAGCCTTGGGGTTCGATACGAGCAGTACTTC. Translation gives CASSLGVRYEQYF. The whole variable domain, remainder taken from reference TRBV5-1 and TRBJ2-7, is KAGVTQTPRYLIKTRGQQVTLSCSPISGHRSVSWYQQTPGQGLQFLFEYFSETQRNKGNFPGRFSGRQFSNSRSEMNVSTLELGDSALYLCASSLGVRYEQYFGPGTRLTVT.

This clonotype was counted a few times. This chain joins TRBV5-6 and TRBJ1-1, with 7 bases matching TRBD1. CDR3 length: 15 residues. The V gene end was trimmed by 4 bases and the J gene end by 1 base; junction bases not matched to a gene: 7. Per germline, CDR1 SGHDT and CDR2 YYEEEE. In DNA, the CDR3 is TGTGCCAGCAGCCACAGGGGAGTTGGGAACACTGAAGCTTTCTTT. This translates into CASSHRGVGNTEAFF.

The V call is TRBV6-1, the J call TRBJ1-5; tentatively, D is TRBD1 (6 bases). The CDR3 totals 15 residues. Germline V gene lookup returns CDR1 MNHNS and CDR2 SASEGT. Deletions cut 2 bases from V and 7 bases from J, with 15 bases between. The CDR3: CASSESAGVNQPQHF. The CDR3, as DNA: TGTGCCAGCAGTGAATCGGCAGGGGTGAACCAGCCCCAGCATTTT.

The rearrangement links TRBV19 to TRBJ2-1; TRBD2 matches at 7 bases. The trim removed 6 bases at V and 6 bases at J, leaving 5 bases unmatched. The germline V gene encodes CDR1 LNHDA and CDR2 SQIVND (reference sequence). This CDR3 has 13 amino acids. The chain's CDR3 is CASSPGGLNEQFF. CDR3 nucleotides: TGTGCCAGTAGCCCGGGAGGCCTCAATGAGCAGTTCTTC.

This clonotype was seen ten or more times. The chain couples TRBV11-2 to TRBJ2-7; the match to TRBD2 covers 7 bases. The CDR3 consists of 16 residues. Unmatched junction bases numbered 10, after V lost 1 base and J lost 4 bases. In germline, CDR1 is SGHAT, CDR2 FQNNGV. CDR3 nucleotides: TGTGCCAGCAGCTTAGCCCTTCGAGCGGGGCGTTACGAGCAGTACTTC. Its translation is CASSLALRAGRYEQYF.

This clonotype has at least ten counts. The CDR3 DNA reads as TGTGCCAGCAGCTTTTCCGGGACGTCGGACAACGCGTCTTACACTGAAGCTTTCTTT. As protein: CASSFSGTSDNASYTEAFF. The rearrangement links TRBV7-3 to TRBJ1-1, with D possibly TRBD1 on 5 matching bases. V dropped 3 bases and J dropped 3 bases, with 26 bases sitting between them. CDR1 and CDR2 from the germline V gene are SGHTA and FQGTGA. The CDR3 covers 19 residues.

This clonotype was observed a handful of times. The gene calls are TRBV15 and TRBJ1-4, with D possibly being TRBD1 (5 bases). V was pared by 7 bases and J by 0 bases, with 9 bases between. Germline loops: CDR1 LNHNV, CDR2 YYDKDF (reference sequence). The CDR3 consists of 14 residues. This CDR3 is CATTSGSTNEKLFF. The CDR3 DNA sequence: TGTGCCACCACATCAGGGTCAACTAATGAAAAACTGTTTTTT.

This clonotype was counted between two and nine times. The rearrangement joins TRBV4-1 to TRBJ1-4, with unresolved D. V was shortened by 1 base and J by 1 base, with 10 bases between the two germline ends. There are 16 residues in the CDR3. The germline CDR1 and CDR2 sequences are MGHRA and YSYEKL. The CDR3 region has the DNA TGCGCCAGCAGCCAAGCCCCGCATGTAACTAATGAAAAACTGTTTTTT. The encoded protein is CASSQAPHVTNEKLFF.

This clonotype occurred many times. V gene TRBV14 combines with J gene TRBJ2-2; D ambiguous. V was trimmed by 1 base and J by 0 bases, leaving 6 bases between them. The CDR3 consists of 15 residues. Germline V gives CDR1 SGHDN, CDR2 FVKESK. In DNA, the CDR3 is TGTGCCAGCAGCCAAGTCACCACGAACACCGGGGAGCTGTTTTTT. Protein product: CASSQVTTNTGELFF.

The chain uses TRBV11-2 and TRBJ2-7; D is tentatively TRBD1 or TRBD2 (6 bases each). This CDR3 is built from 14 residues. From germline, CDR1 is SGHAT and CDR2 FQNNGV. The germline V and J ends were trimmed by 9 bases and 2 bases, with 17 bases remaining between them. The CDR3 loop reads CASSIRGLPYEQYF. The CDR3 DNA is TGTGCCAGTAGTATCCGGGGGCTCCCCTACGAGCAGTACTTC. Together with reference TRBV11-2 and TRBJ2-7, the CDR3 gives the full variable domain: EAGVAQSPRYKIIEKRQSVAFWCNPISGHATLYWYQQILGQGPKLLIQFQNNGVVDDSQLPKDRFSAERLKGVDSTLKIQPAKLEDSAVYLCASSIRGLPYEQYFGPGTRLTVT.

This clonotype was seen only a few times. The chain has TRBV20-1 and TRBJ1-1; no clear D gene. This CDR3 spans 11 amino acids. Germline CDR1 DFQATT, CDR2 SNEGSKA (reference sequence). V shed 3 bases and J shed 6 bases, with 8 bases lying between them. This chain's CDR3 is CSARKDPEAFF. The CDR3 DNA is TGCAGTGCTAGGAAGGACCCTGAAGCTTTCTTT.

This clonotype was counted only a few times. The J gene is TRBJ2-2, the V gene TRBV2, with D tentatively TRBD1 or TRBD2 (5 bases each). CDR1 and CDR2 from the germline V gene are SNHLY and FYNNEI. The CDR3 consists of 17 residues. V lost 6 bases to trimming and J lost 6 bases, with 23 bases between them. CDR3 DNA: TGTGCCAGCAGGGAGGACACCGCAAGGACGGGATCCGGGGAGCTGTTTTTT. It specifies CASREDTARTGSGELFF.

This clonotype was observed at least ten times. The CDR3 protein is CAWIRGSGGYTF. CDR3 DNA sequence: TGTGCCTGGATCAGAGGCTCTGGGGGCTACACCTTC. The V and J genes are TRBV30 and TRBJ1-2; D remains unclear. This CDR3 contains 12 residues. Trimming took 4 bases from V and 8 from J, leaving 14 bases between them. From germline, CDR1 is GTSNPN and CDR2 SVGIG (reference sequence).

V and J are TRBV5-1 and TRBJ2-2, with D perhaps TRBD2 (6 bases). Germline V gives CDR1 SGHRS, CDR2 YFSETQ. The CDR3 contains 12 residues. Trimming took 8 bases from V and 6 from J, leaving 11 bases between them. The CDR3, as DNA: TGCGCCAGTAGGGAGGTGTCCGGGGAGCTGTTTTTT. It codes for CASREVSGELFF.

J is TRBJ2-1 and V is TRBV27; D remains ambiguous. This CDR3 has 13 amino acids. Trimming pared 0 bases from V and 10 bases from J, leaving 10 bases between. CDR1 is MNHEY and CDR2 is SMNVEV in the germline V gene (reference sequence). CDR3 sequence: CASSLSPIAEQFF. As DNA, the CDR3 is TGTGCCAGCAGTTTATCCCCAATCGCGGAGCAGTTCTTC.

This clonotype was counted between two and nine times. The CDR3 DNA reads as TGTGCCAGCAGCTTAGGGGGACAGGACACAGATACGCAGTATTTT. This translates into CASSLGGQDTDTQYF. This sequence joins TRBV11-1 and TRBJ2-3, with 8 bases aligning to TRBD1. In germline, CDR1 is SGHAT, CDR2 FQDESV (reference sequence). This CDR3 has 15 amino acids. Trimming took 1 base from V and 2 from J; bases not matched to a gene: 2. The full variable domain, in which reference TRBV11-1 and TRBJ2-3 provide the parts outside the CDR3, is EAEVAQSPRYKITEKSQAVAFWCDPISGHATLYWYRQILGQGPELLVQFQDESVVDDSQLPKDRFSAERLKGVDSTLKIQPAELGDSAMYLCASSLGGQDTDTQYFGPGTRLTVL.

This clonotype appeared a few times. The chain uses TRBV20-1 and TRBJ1-1; D gene unclear. V was cut by 6 bases and J by 7 bases, with 9 bases left in between. Germline lookup yields CDR1 DFQATT and CDR2 SNEGSKA (reference sequence). CDR3 length equals 10 residues. In DNA, the CDR3 is TGCAGTGCCTCTCCCGTTGAAGCTTTCTTT. Its protein product is CSASPVEAFF.

Regarding this clonotype: The junction departs from germline at one end; a sequencing error may be responsible. The chain uses TRBV28 and TRBJ2-3, with 9 nucleotides matching TRBD2. Per the germline V gene, CDR1 is MDHEN and CDR2 is SYDVKM. The CDR3 is made up of 16 amino acids. The CDR3 nucleotides are TGTGCCGGCAGTACCCTCCGACTAGCGGGCACAGATACGCAGTATTTT. It is translated as CAGSTLRLAGTDTQYF.

This clonotype was counted at least ten times. V usage is TRBV18 and J usage is TRBJ2-1; a possible D gene is TRBD1 (7 bases). CDR1 is KGHSH and CDR2 is LQKENI in the germline V gene. The ends were cut back, 2 bases at V and 7 bases at J, with 21 bases in the middle. This CDR3 has 17 residues. The CDR3 coding sequence is TGTGCCAGCTCACCAATCCCGTCAGGGGGGAAGGGGAATGAGCAGTTCTTC. Its protein is CASSPIPSGGKGNEQFF.

This clonotype was recorded at least ten times. The genes are TRBV3-1 and TRBJ2-5, with 13 positions matching TRBD2. Trimming cost V 4 bases and J 5 bases; bases outside gene matches: 7. Looked up from germline, CDR1 is LGHDT and CDR2 is YNNKEL (reference sequence). CDR3 length: 16 residues. The CDR3 here is CASSLGLAGDRETQYF. CDR3 bases: TGTGCCAGCAGCCTCGGACTAGCGGGAGACCGGGAGACCCAGTACTTC.

There are a few counts of this clonotype. V is TRBV6-1 and J is TRBJ2-5; 10 positions match TRBD1. V was pared by 5 bases and J by 4 bases, with 4 bases of the junction left unmatched. CDR3 length: 14 amino acids. The germline V gene encodes CDR1 MNHNS and CDR2 SASEGT. CDR3 loop: CASSQTGGSETQYF. The CDR3 nucleotides read TGTGCCAGCAGTCAGACAGGGGGCTCAGAGACCCAGTACTTC.

The chain carries TRBV18 and TRBJ2-5; 9 nucleotides agree with TRBD1. Unmatched junction bases numbered 10, after V lost 2 bases and J lost 9 bases. The CDR3 has 15 residues. Germline V lookup: CDR1 KGHSH, CDR2 LQKENI. The CDR3 is CASSPAGTGIPPQYF. For the CDR3, the DNA is TGTGCCAGCTCACCAGCAGGGACAGGGATACCCCCCCAGTACTTC.